Listed here are 16 T cell receptor beta chains from one sample, sequenced in a study of T cell repertoires in cytomegalovirus infection. Each CDR3 protein is one row after TCRdb ran MiXCR on the reads. The sample has around 630,000 distinct CDR3 sequences; roughly 24% are singletons. The material sequenced was CD8+ T cells from PBMCs. These receptor sequences come from a human donor in good health (CMV status not recorded). Some clones in this sample may be carry-over from other donors' samples.

The rearrangement joins TRBV20-1 to TRBJ2-1; 9 positions agree with TRBD1. The V and J ends lost 1 base and 2 bases, in that order; junction bases with no gene match: 6. Germline CDR1 is DFQATT and CDR2 is SNEGSKA (reference sequence). There are 16 residues in the CDR3. CDR3 in amino acids: CSARAPGQGTYNEQFF. As DNA, the CDR3 is TGCAGTGCTAGAGCGCCGGGACAGGGAACCTACAATGAGCAGTTCTTC.

The chain has TRBV23-1 and TRBJ2-3; no clear D. TRBV23-1 is noted as an ORF with a role that remains uncertain. The CDR3 has 15 amino acids. V dropped 1 base and J dropped 1 base, with 9 bases sitting between them. CDR3 DNA: TGCGCCAGCAGTCAATTCGACGGTCGCACAGATACGCAGTATTTT. The encoded protein is CASSQFDGRTDTQYF.

The chain recombines TRBV20-1 with TRBJ1-5; D is perhaps TRBD1 (5 bases). Germline CDR1 reads DFQATT; CDR2 reads SNEGSKA (reference sequence). Trimming took 4 bases from V and 0 from J, leaving 13 bases between them. There are 15 residues in the CDR3. CDR3 amino acids: CSATPGPYSNQPQHF. As DNA, the CDR3 is TGCAGTGCTACCCCGGGACCGTATAGCAATCAGCCCCAGCATTTT.

In this sample, this clonotype turned up a few times. The chain carries TRBV5-6 and TRBJ2-5, with D hard to call. The V gene's germline CDR1 is SGHDT and CDR2 YYEEEE. V was cut by 0 bases and J by 3 bases, with 6 bases left in between. The CDR3 covers 13 residues. CDR3 nucleotide sequence: TGTGCCAGCAGCTTGGAGTTTGAAGAGACCCAGTACTTC. Its translation is CASSLEFEETQYF.

V gene TRBV20-1 combines with J gene TRBJ2-7, with TRBD1 as a possible D gene (6 bases). V lost 4 bases to trimming and J lost 0 bases, with 10 bases between them. In germline, CDR1 is DFQATT, CDR2 SNEGSKA (reference sequence). The CDR3 contains 13 residues. Written as DNA, the CDR3 is TGCAGTGCTATGACAGGAAGCTCCTACGAGCAGTACTTC. This encodes CSAMTGSSYEQYF.

The sample holds a few counts of this clonotype. The V call is TRBV3-1, the J call TRBJ1-5; no reliable D call. Trimming shortened V by 4 bases and J by 4 bases, and 5 bases separated the two germline ends. Germline V gives CDR1 LGHDT, CDR2 YNNKEL (reference sequence). The CDR3 has 12 amino acids. CDR3: CASSRENQPQHF. The CDR3 bases are TGTGCCAGCAGCCGCGAGAATCAGCCCCAGCATTTT.

The chain links TRBV20-1 to TRBJ2-1; 7 positions match TRBD1. With 5 bases clipped from V and 5 bases from J, the junction kept 12 bases outside the gene matches. The CDR3 contains 15 residues. Per germline, CDR1 DFQATT and CDR2 SNEGSKA (reference sequence). CDR3 DNA: TGCAGTGCTGTATTCCCGGGACAGCTAAACAATGAGCAGTTCTTC. Its translation: CSAVFPGQLNNEQFF.

This clonotype was seen a handful of times. The V gene is TRBV20-1, the J gene TRBJ2-7; D remains ambiguous. Germline loops: CDR1 DFQATT, CDR2 SNEGSKA (reference sequence). CDR3 length: 13 amino acids. V lost 3 bases and J lost 3, with 12 bases in between. CDR3 in amino acids: CSASEQRRYEQYF. The CDR3, as DNA: TGCAGTGCTAGCGAACAGAGGCGCTACGAGCAGTACTTC.

This rearrangement joins TRBV12-3 or TRBV12-4 to TRBJ2-3, with TRBD2 as a possible D gene (6 bases). This CDR3 spans 17 amino acids. Trimming took off 5 bases at V and 0 bases at J, with 18 bases between the two ends. The CDR3 nucleotides read TGTGCCAGCAGTATGTCGGGACTGACCTCTAGCACAGATACGCAGTATTTT. Protein: CASSMSGLTSSTDTQYF.

This chain uses TRBV13 with TRBJ1-2; tentative D call: TRBD1 (5 bases). Germline V lookup: CDR1 PRHDT, CDR2 FYEKMQ (reference sequence). Trimming removed 6 bases at V and 6 bases at J, with 20 bases between. This CDR3 comprises 15 residues. The DNA of the CDR3 is TGTGCCAGCAGGGGACGTAACGTTCTCGCCCATGGCTACACCTTC. It yields the protein CASRGRNVLAHGYTF.

This clonotype was recorded at least ten times. The gene calls are TRBV7-9 and TRBJ2-7; TRBD2 agrees at 7 bases. The junction had 4 bases not matched to a gene; V was cut back by 5 bases and J by 3 bases. CDR1 and CDR2 (germline): SEHNR, FQNEAQ (reference sequence). CDR3 length: 13 residues. CDR3 in amino acids: CASSHGGVYEQYF. The CDR3 DNA reads TGTGCCAGCAGCCATGGGGGGGTCTACGAGCAGTACTTC.

The chain employs TRBV29-1 and TRBJ2-1; tentatively, D is TRBD1 (6 bases). The CDR3 runs to 14 residues. The V gene's germline CDR1 is SQVTM and CDR2 ANQGSEA. V lost 3 bases and J lost 4, with 13 bases in between. The CDR3, as DNA: TGCAGCGTTGACAGGACAGCCCTATACAATGAGCAGTTCTTC. It encodes CSVDRTALYNEQFF.

V is TRBV27 and J is TRBJ2-7; TRBD1 matches 8 bases. The CDR3 loop spans 15 amino acids. In germline, CDR1 is MNHEY, CDR2 SMNVEV (reference sequence). The V segment lost 5 bases and the J segment 2 bases; nucleotides outside the gene matches: 8. The DNA of the CDR3 is TGTGCCAGCAGTGTGACAGGGGACACCACCTACGAGCAGTACGTC. Translating it yields CASSVTGDTTYEQYV.

This clonotype was counted at least ten times. The rearrangement links TRBV12-3 or TRBV12-4 to TRBJ2-3, with 9 bases fitting TRBD1. This CDR3 has 17 residues. The ends lost 4 bases at V and 2 bases at J; junction bases unmatched: 10. CDR3 sequence reads: CASSSSNRGRNTDTQYF. CDR3 bases: TGTGCCAGCAGTTCCTCAAACAGGGGGCGTAACACAGATACGCAGTATTTT.

In regard to this clonotype: Possible read error: a much larger clone is one base away. The genes are TRBV7-9 and TRBJ1-2; the D gene is possibly TRBD1 (5 bases). From germline, CDR1 is SEHNR and CDR2 FQNEAQ (reference sequence). The CDR3 runs 11 residues. In nucleotides, the CDR3 is TGTGTCAGCAGCTTGAGGGGTGGCTACACCTTC. Protein sequence: CVSSLRGGYTF.

The sample holds many counts of this clonotype. The V gene is TRBV10-2, the J gene TRBJ2-7, with D maybe TRBD1 (5 bases). With 4 bases removed from V and 6 bases from J, the gap between germline ends came to 19 bases. Germline CDR1 reads WSHSY; CDR2 reads SAAADI. CDR3 length: 15 residues. This chain's CDR3 is CASSVRARGPVEQYF. In nucleotides, the CDR3 is TGCGCCAGCAGTGTCAGGGCGCGAGGTCCTGTCGAGCAGTACTTC.